The clone carrying this T cell receptor beta chain was detected ten times or more. These data belong to a study of early T cells in non-severe SARS-CoV-2 infection. This CDR3 is built from 12 residues. Trimming took 6 bases from V and 8 from J, leaving 13 bases between them. Each CDR3 protein is one row after TCRdb ran MiXCR on the 5' RACE reads. This table has 65,000 to 75,000 distinct CDR3 sequences, about 9.9% appearing once. The material sequenced was whole blood. The chain combines TRBV12-3 or TRBV12-4 with TRBJ1-2; D gene unclear. This sequence originates from an adult who was a healthcare worker with PCR-confirmed SARS-CoV-2 infection or an uninfected control (not recorded which). The CDR3 coding sequence is TGTGCCAGCAGCCTTCAAGGTCGGGGCTACACCTTC. Translated, it gives CASSLQGRGYTF.